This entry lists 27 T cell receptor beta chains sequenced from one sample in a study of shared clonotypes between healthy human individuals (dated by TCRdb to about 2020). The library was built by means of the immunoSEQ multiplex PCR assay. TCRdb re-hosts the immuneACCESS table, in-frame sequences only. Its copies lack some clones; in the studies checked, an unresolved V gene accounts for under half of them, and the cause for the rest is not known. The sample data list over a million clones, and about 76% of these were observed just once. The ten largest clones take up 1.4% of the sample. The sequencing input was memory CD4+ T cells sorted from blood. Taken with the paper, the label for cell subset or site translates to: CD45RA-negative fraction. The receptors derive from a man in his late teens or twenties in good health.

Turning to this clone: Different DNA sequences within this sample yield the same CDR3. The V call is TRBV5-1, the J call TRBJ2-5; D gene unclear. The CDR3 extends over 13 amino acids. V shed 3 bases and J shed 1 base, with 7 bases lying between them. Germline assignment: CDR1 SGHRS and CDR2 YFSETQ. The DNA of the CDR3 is TGCGCCAGCAGCTCGGCCAGCCAAGAGACCCAGTACTTC. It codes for CASSSASQETQYF.

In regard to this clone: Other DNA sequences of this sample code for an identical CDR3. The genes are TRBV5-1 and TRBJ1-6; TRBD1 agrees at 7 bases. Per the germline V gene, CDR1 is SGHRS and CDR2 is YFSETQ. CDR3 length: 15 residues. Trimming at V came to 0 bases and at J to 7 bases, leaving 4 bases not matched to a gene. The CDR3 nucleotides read TGCGCCAGCAGCTTGGCCAGCAGGGGGAATTCACCCCTCCACTTT. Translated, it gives CASSLASRGNSPLHF.

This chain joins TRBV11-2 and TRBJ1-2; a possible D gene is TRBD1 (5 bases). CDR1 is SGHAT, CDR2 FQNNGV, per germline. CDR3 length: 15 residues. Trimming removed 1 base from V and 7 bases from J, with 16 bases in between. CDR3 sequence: CASSLALRSGGGYTF. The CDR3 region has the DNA TGTGCCAGCAGCTTAGCTCTAAGGTCGGGGGGTGGCTACACCTTC.

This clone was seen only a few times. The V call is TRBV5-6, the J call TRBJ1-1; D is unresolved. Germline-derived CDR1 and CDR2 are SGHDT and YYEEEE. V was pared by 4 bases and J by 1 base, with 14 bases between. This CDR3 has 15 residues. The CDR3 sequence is CASSPRSGRNTEAFF. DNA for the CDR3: TGTGCCAGCAGCCCCCGATCCGGCCGGAACACTGAAGCTTTCTTT.

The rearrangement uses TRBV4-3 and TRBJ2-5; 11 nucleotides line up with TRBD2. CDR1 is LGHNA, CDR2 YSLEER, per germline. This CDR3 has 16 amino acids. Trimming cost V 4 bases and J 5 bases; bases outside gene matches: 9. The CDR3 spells CASSLDSGRAFETQYF. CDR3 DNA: TGCGCCAGCAGCCTCGATAGCGGGAGGGCCTTCGAGACCCAGTACTTC.

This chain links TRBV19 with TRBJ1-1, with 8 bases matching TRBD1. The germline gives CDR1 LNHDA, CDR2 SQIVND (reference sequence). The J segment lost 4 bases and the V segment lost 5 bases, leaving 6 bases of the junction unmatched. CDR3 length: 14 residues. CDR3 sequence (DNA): TGTGCCAGTAGTCTCCCCGGACAGGGCACTGAAGCTTTCTTT. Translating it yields CASSLPGQGTEAFF. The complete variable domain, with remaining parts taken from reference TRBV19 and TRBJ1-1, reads DGGITQSPKYLFRKEGQNVTLSCEQNLNHDAMYWYRQDPGQGLRLIYYSQIVNDFQKGDIAEGYSVSREKKESFPLTVTSAQKNPTAFYLCASSLPGQGTEAFFGQGTRLTVV.

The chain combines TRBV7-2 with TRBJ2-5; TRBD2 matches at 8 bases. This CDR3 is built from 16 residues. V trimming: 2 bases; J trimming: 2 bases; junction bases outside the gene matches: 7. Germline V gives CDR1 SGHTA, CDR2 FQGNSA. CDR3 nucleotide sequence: TGTGCCAGCAGCTTACTAGCGGGCGGGTTACAAGAGACCCAGTACTTC. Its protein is CASSLLAGGLQETQYF. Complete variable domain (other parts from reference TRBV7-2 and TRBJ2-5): GAGVSQSPSNKVTEKGKDVELRCDPISGHTALYWYRQSLGQGLEFLIYFQGNSAPDKSGLPSDRFSAERTGGSVSTLTIQRTQQEDSAVYLCASSLLAGGLQETQYFGPGTRLLVL.

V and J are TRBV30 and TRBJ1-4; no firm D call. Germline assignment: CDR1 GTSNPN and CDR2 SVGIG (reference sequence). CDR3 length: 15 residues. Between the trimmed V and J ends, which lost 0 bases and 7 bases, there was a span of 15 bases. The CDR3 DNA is TGTGCCTGGAGTGTAAGAAGTGGCGGTAGTGAAAAACTGTTTTTT. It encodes CAWSVRSGGSEKLFF.

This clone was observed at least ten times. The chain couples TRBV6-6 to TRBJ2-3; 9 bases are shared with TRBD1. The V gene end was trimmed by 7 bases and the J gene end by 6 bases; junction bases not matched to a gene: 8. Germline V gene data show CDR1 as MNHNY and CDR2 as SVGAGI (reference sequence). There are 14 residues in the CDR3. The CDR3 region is CASTYTGGGDTQYF. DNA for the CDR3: TGTGCCAGCACCTACACAGGGGGCGGCGATACGCAGTATTTT.

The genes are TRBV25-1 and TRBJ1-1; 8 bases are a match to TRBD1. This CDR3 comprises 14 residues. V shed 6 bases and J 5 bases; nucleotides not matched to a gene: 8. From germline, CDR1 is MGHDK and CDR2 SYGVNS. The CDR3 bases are TGTGCCAGCAGGCCACAGGGGGGAAGTACTGAAGCTTTCTTT. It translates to CASRPQGGSTEAFF.

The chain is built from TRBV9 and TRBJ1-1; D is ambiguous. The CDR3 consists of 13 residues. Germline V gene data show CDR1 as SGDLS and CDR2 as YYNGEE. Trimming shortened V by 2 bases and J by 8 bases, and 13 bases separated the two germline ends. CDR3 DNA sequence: TGTGCCAGCAGCGTGTCGTCGAGGCAAGAAGCTTTCTTT. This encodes CASSVSSRQEAFF.

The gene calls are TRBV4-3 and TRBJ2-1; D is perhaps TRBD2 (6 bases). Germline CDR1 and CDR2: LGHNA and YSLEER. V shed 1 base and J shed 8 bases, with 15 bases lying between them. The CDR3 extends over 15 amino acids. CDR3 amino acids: CASSQGREPWDEQFF. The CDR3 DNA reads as TGCGCCAGCAGCCAAGGGAGGGAACCTTGGGATGAGCAGTTCTTC.

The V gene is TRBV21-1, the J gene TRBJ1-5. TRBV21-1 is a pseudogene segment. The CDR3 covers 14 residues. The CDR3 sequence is CASTYRRSNQPQHF. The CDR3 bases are TGTGCCAGCACTTATCGGAGGAGCAATCAGCCCCAGCATTTT.

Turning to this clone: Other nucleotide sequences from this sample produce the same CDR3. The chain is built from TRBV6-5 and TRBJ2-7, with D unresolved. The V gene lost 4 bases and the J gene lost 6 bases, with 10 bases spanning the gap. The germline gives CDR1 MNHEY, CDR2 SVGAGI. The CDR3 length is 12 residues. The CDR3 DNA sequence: TGTGCCAGCAGTTCGCCAGGCGGCGAGCAGTACTTC. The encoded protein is CASSSPGGEQYF.

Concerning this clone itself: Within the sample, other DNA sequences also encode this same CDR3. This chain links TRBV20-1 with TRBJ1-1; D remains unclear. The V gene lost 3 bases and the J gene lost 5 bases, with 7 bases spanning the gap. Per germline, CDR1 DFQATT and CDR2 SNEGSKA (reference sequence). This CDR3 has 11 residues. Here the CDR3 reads CSASGETEAFF. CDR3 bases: TGCAGTGCTAGTGGGGAGACTGAAGCTTTCTTT.

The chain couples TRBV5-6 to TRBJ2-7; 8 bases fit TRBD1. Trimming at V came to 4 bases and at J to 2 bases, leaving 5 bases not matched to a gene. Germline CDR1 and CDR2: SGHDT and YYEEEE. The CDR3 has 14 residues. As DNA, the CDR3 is TGTGCCAGCAGCAGGGACAGGACCCCCTACGAGCAGTACTTC. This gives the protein CASSRDRTPYEQYF.

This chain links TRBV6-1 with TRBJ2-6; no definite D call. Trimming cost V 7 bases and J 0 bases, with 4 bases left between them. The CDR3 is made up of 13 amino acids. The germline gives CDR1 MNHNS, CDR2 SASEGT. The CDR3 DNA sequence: TGTGCCAGCAAGATCTCTGGGGCCAACGTCCTGACTTTC. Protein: CASKISGANVLTF.

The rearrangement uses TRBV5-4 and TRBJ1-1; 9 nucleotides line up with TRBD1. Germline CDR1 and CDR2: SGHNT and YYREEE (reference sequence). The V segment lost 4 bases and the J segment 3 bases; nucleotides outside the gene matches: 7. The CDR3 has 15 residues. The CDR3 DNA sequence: TGTGCCAGCAGCACGACCGGGACAGGGCACACTGAAGCTTTCTTT. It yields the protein CASSTTGTGHTEAFF.

CDR3 sequence reads: CASSLSWGSSYEQYF. The CDR3 DNA reads TGTGCCAGCAGTCTCAGCTGGGGAAGCTCCTACGAGCAGTACTTC. The J gene is TRBJ2-7, the V gene TRBV5-4; D is uncertain. The length of the CDR3 is 15 residues. Trimming cost V 5 bases and J 0 bases, with 15 bases left between them. Germline loops: CDR1 SGHNT, CDR2 YYREEE (reference sequence).

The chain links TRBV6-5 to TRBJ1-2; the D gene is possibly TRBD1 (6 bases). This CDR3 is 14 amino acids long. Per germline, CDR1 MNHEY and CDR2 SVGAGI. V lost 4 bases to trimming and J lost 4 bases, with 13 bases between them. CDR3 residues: CASSSQGRGYGYTF. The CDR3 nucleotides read TGTGCCAGCAGTTCCCAGGGGAGGGGCTATGGCTACACCTTC.

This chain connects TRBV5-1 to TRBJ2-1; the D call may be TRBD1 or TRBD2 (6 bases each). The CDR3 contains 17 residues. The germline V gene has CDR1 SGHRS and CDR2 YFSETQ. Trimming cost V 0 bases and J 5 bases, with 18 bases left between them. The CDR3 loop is CASSLGLKGGIDNEQFF. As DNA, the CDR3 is TGCGCCAGCAGCTTGGGCCTTAAGGGGGGTATAGACAATGAGCAGTTCTTC.

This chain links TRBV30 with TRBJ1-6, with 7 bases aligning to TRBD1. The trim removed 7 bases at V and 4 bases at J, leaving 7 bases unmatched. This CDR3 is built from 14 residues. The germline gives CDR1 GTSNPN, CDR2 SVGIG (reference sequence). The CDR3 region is CAFKRDSYNSPLHF. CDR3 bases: TGTGCCTTCAAGCGGGACAGTTATAATTCACCCCTCCACTTT.

DNA of the CDR3: TGTGCCAGCTCACAGGGCCAAAAAGAGACCCAGTACTTC. Its protein product is CASSQGQKETQYF. The chain recombines TRBV18 with TRBJ2-5; D gene uncertain. CDR3 length equals 13 residues. Per the germline V gene, CDR1 is KGHSH and CDR2 is LQKENI. The germline V and J ends were trimmed by 4 bases and 3 bases, with 9 bases remaining between them.

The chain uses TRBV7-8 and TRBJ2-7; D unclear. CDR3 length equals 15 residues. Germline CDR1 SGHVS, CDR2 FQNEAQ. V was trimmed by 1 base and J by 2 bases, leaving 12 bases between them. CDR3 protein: CASSLGRLPPYEQYF. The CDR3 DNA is TGTGCCAGCAGCTTAGGCAGACTCCCTCCCTACGAGCAGTACTTC.

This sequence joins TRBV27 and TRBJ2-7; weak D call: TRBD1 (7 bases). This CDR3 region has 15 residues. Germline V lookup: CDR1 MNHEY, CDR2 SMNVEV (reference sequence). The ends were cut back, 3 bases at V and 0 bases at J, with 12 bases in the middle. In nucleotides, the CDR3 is TGTGCCAGCAGTTTTGGAGGGGGCCCCTCCTACGAGCAGTACTTC. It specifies CASSFGGGPSYEQYF.

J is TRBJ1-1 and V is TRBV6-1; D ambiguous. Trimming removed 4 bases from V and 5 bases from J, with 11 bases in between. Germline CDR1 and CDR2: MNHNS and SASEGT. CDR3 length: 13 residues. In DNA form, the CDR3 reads TGTGCCAGCAGTGGGACCCCGGGGACTGAAGCTTTCTTT. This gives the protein CASSGTPGTEAFF.

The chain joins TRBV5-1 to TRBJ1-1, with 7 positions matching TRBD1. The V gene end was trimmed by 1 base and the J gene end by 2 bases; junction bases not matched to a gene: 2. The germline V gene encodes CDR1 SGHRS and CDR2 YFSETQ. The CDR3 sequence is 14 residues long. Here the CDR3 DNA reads TGCGCCAGCAGCTTGCCAGGGGGTAACACTGAAGCTTTCTTT. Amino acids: CASSLPGGNTEAFF.